The sequence of this TCR beta chain was determined in a study of blood T cell repertoires in COVID-19. The wider study: Acute and convalescent COVID-19 specimens originated in the United States, Italy and Spain. From T cells, B-cell-depleted T cells, or PBMCs came the material, which was cDNA or gDNA.

Sequenced by immunoSEQ multiplex PCR; TCRdb stores in-frame clones only, minus some. The sample includes about 37,000 clones, roughly 80% of them seen just once. Germline-derived CDR1 and CDR2 are MDHEN and SYDVKM. V dropped 6 bases and J dropped 0 bases, with 9 bases sitting between them. The CDR3 totals 14 residues. This chain uses TRBV28 with TRBJ2-1; D possibly corresponds to TRBD2 (6 bases). The clonotype originates from an older man with COVID-19, enrolled during active disease. Sequences were obtained from peripheral blood. Here the CDR3 reads CASRKGGSYNEQFF. The CDR3 bases are TGTGCCAGCAGAAAGGGAGGCTCCTACAATGAGCAGTTCTTC.